The 8 T cell receptor beta chains presented below share a single source sample, sequenced in a study of T cell repertoires in cytomegalovirus infection (dated by TCRdb to between 2018 and 2020). Sequencing used an Illumina HiSeq 1500. The public reads were quality trimmed at Q25 with fastp and then assembled into clones with MiXCR by TCRdb, keeping productive beta chains. A single entry per CDR3 protein holds the most common genes and DNA from its merged rows. A total of about 310,000 distinct CDR3 sequences appear in this sample, 15% to 20% of them only once. The top ten constitute about 12% of the sample. The specimen was PBMCs. The receptors originated from a human donor in good health (CMV status not recorded). Some clones in this sample may be carry-over from other donors' samples.

The rearrangement joins TRBV10-3 to TRBJ2-1; D is undetermined. Germline CDR1 ENHRY, CDR2 SYGVKD. CDR3 length: 22 amino acids. V lost 6 bases, J lost 3 bases, and 36 bases lay in between. CDR3 coding DNA: TGTGCCATCAGAAGTGAGTCCCGAGTCCGAGATACGAGCCCCCAATTCTACAATGAGCAGTTCTTC. Its translation is CAIRSESRVRDTSPQFYNEQFF.

This clonotype was detected a few times. This chain links TRBV4-3 with TRBJ1-2, with D perhaps matching TRBD1 (5 bases). V lost 1 base to trimming and J lost 3 bases, with 15 bases between them. The germline CDR1 and CDR2 sequences are LGHNA and YSLEER. This CDR3 has 16 residues. CDR3 sequence: CASSQGGNGLDYGYTF. The CDR3 DNA is TGCGCCAGCAGCCAAGGGGGCAACGGGCTAGACTATGGCTACACCTTC.

There are many counts of this clonotype. This chain joins TRBV7-2 and TRBJ2-3; D is tentatively TRBD1 or TRBD2 (6 bases each). Trimming cost V 5 bases and J 3 bases, with 12 bases left between them. This CDR3 is built from 14 residues. CDR1 is SGHTA and CDR2 is FQGNSA in the germline V gene. CDR3 sequence: CASSKGDSTDTQYF. The CDR3 bases are TGTGCCAGCAGCAAGGGGGACTCAACAGATACGCAGTATTTT.

This clonotype showed up many times. The V gene is TRBV4-2, the J gene TRBJ1-6, with a possible D match to TRBD1 (6 bases). Trimming shortened V by 0 bases and J by 7 bases, and 10 bases separated the two germline ends. Per germline, CDR1 LGHNA and CDR2 YNFKEQ. The CDR3 is 15 amino acids. The CDR3 region is CASSQDGDTNSPLHF. DNA of the CDR3: TGTGCCAGCAGCCAAGATGGGGACACCAATTCACCCCTCCACTTT.

This clonotype has more than one count but fewer than ten. The chain carries TRBV7-2 and TRBJ2-1, with D perhaps matching TRBD1 or TRBD2 (6 bases each). Trimming pared 5 bases from V and 0 bases from J, leaving 17 bases between. The CDR3 spans 17 residues. Germline V gene data show CDR1 as SGHTA and CDR2 as FQGNSA. CDR3 residues: CASSPDGGLASYNEQFF. The CDR3 region has the DNA TGTGCCAGCAGCCCAGACGGGGGCCTGGCCTCCTACAATGAGCAGTTCTTC.

The chain combines TRBV5-4 with TRBJ2-4; either TRBD1 or TRBD2 may supply D (5 bases each). Trimming removed 0 bases at V and 7 bases at J, with 8 bases between. Germline CDR1 and CDR2: SGHNT and YYREEE (reference sequence). The CDR3 spans 13 residues. CDR3 sequence reads: CASSLAGPNIQYF. The CDR3, as DNA: TGTGCCAGCAGCTTGGCGGGGCCCAACATTCAGTACTTC.

This clonotype turned up a few times. The V call is TRBV20-1, the J call TRBJ1-5; D gene unclear. The V end lost 0 bases, the J end lost 5 bases, and 11 bases lay between the germline ends. CDR3 length: 14 residues. CDR1 DFQATT and CDR2 SNEGSKA come from the germline V gene (reference sequence). CDR3 residues: CSARDSAIDQPQHF. The CDR3 DNA reads TGCAGTGCTAGAGATTCCGCTATCGATCAGCCCCAGCATTTT.

This clonotype appeared a few times. The V and J genes are TRBV7-9 and TRBJ2-3; possibly TRBD1 or TRBD2 for D (6 bases each). Germline V gives CDR1 SEHNR, CDR2 FQNEAQ (reference sequence). This CDR3 comprises 16 residues. The V gene lost 11 bases and the J gene lost 0 bases, with 21 bases spanning the gap. This CDR3 is CAGGTRAGPSTDTQYF. In nucleotides, the CDR3 is TGTGCCGGGGGCACAAGGGCGGGGCCTAGCACAGATACGCAGTATTTT.